The clone carrying this TCR beta chain was seen repeatedly, ten times or more. Antigen: not known. The data were taken from a study of T cells in Graves' hyperthyroidism and ophthalmopathy. Findings and caveats of the study: Most thyroid-expanded clonotypes above 0.001 were also found in blood.

Amplified TCR beta CDR3 regions derived from RNA transcripts. During a first-round RT-PCR of the TCR CDR3, the HTBI primer set was used. A single record per CDR3 protein comes from TCRdb applying MiXCR to the multiplex PCR reads. The sample contains a few hundred thousand distinct CDR3 sequences, roughly 15% of which appear only once. Trimming stripped 10 bases from V and 0 bases from J, with 7 bases between. The CDR3 covers 11 residues. The hyperthyroidism patients had all been newly diagnosed, and their disease duration was under 2 months. Their ages ranged from 18 to 65 years. The sequencing sample was made of blood. The TCR was taken from a woman between 40 and 50 years old with Graves' hyperthyroidism that later progressed to Graves' ophthalmopathy. The V call is TRBV12-3 or TRBV12-4, the J call TRBJ2-7; D perhaps matches TRBD2 (5 bases). CDR3 amino acids: CATGSSYEQYF. CDR3 nucleotide sequence: TGTGCCACGGGAAGCTCCTACGAGCAGTACTTC.